The T cell receptor (beta chain) under discussion was sequenced for a study of post-analysis software for immune sequencing data. Study-wide results and caveats: Multiple sclerosis patients showed significantly lower normalized Chao1 diversity than controls did. Controls showed lower frequencies than patients for 5 or 6 TRBV segments, and TRBV5-6, TRBV5-1 and TRBV20-1 were among these.

This CDR3 spans 15 amino acids. V shed 3 bases and J shed 7 bases, with 19 bases lying between them. CDR1 SGDLS and CDR2 YYNGEE come from the germline V gene. On this clonotype: The antigen remains unidentified.

Unique-molecular-identifier-tagged TCR beta cDNA libraries were used. One entry per CDR3 protein, called by TCRdb with MiXCR from the PCR reads. Of 750,000 to 950,000 distinct CDR3 sequences in the sample, roughly 50% were seen once. The origin of this receptor is a girl aged 5 to 17 with multiple sclerosis. The sequencing input was blood. The rearrangement uses TRBV9 and TRBJ1-2, with no clear D. The CDR3 nucleotides are TGTGCCAGCAGCGCTTTGACGGGGTATGAAGCTGGCTACACCTTC. It is translated as CASSALTGYEAGYTF.